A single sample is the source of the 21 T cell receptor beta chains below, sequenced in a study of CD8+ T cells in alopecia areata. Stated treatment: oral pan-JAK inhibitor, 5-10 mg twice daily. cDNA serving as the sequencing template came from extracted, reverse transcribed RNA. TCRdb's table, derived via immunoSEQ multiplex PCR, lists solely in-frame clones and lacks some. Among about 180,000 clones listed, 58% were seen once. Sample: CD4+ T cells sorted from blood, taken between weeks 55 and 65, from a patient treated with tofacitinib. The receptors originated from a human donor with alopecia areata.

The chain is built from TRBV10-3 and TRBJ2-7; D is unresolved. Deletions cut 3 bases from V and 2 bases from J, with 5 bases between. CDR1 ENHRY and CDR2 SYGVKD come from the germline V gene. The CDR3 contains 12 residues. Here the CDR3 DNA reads TGTGCCATCAGTGATAGTACCTACGAGCAGTACTTC. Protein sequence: CAISDSTYEQYF.

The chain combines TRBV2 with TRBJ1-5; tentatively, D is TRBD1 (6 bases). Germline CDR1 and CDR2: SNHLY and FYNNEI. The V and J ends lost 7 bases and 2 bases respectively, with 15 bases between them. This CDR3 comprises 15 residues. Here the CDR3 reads CASTPGARGNQPQHF. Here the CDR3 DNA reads TGTGCCAGCACTCCGGGGGCGCGAGGCAATCAGCCCCAGCATTTT.

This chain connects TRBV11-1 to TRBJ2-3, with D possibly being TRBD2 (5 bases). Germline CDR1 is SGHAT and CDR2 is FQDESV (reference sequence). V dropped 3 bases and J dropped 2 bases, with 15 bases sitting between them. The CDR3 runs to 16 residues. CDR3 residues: CASSFRRTSVTDTQYF. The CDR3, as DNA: TGTGCCAGCAGCTTCCGAAGGACTTCAGTCACAGATACGCAGTATTTT.

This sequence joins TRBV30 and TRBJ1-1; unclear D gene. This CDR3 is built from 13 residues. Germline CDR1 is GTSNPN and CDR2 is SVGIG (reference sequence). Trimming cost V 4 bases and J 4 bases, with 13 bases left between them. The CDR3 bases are TGTGCCTGGAATTACGGCCGGAGCACTGAAGCTTTCTTT. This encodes CAWNYGRSTEAFF.

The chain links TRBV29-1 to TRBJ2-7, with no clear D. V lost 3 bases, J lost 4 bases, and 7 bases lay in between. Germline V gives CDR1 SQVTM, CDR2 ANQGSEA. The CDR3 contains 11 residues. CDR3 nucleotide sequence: TGCAGCGTTGACGCGGATTACGAGCAGTACTTC. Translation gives CSVDADYEQYF.

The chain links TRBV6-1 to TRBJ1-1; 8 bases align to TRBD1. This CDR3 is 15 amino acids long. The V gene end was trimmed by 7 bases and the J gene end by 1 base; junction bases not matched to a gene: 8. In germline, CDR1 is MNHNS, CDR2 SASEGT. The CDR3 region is CASIGQGWGNTEAFF. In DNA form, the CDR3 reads TGTGCCAGCATTGGACAGGGCTGGGGGAACACTGAAGCTTTCTTT.

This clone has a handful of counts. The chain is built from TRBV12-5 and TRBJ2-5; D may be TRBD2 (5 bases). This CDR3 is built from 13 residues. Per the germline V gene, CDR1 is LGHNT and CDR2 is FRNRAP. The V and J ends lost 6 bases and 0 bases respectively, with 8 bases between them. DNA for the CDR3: TGTGCTAGTGGAACCGGGAACCAAGAGACCCAGTACTTC. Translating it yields CASGTGNQETQYF.

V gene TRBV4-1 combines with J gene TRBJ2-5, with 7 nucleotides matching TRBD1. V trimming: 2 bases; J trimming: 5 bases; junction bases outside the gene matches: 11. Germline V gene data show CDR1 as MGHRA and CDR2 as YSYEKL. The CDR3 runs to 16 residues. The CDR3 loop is CASSQFPGQKGETQYF. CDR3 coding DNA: TGCGCCAGCAGCCAATTCCCGGGACAGAAGGGTGAGACCCAGTACTTC.

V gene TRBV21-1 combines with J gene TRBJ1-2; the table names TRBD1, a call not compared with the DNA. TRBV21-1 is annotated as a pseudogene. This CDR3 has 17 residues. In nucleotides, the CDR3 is TGTGCCAGCAGATCCAGCGACAGGGGGCGTGTGGACTATGGCTACACCTTC. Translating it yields CASRSSDRGRVDYGYTF.

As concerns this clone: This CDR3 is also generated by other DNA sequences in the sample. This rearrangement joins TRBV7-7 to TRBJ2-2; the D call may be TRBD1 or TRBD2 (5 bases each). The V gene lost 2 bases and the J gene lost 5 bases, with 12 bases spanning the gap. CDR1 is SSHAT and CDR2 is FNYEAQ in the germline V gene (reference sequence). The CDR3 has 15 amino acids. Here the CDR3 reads CASSLTGGFTGELFF. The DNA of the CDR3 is TGTGCCAGCAGCTTAACAGGAGGATTTACCGGGGAGCTGTTTTTT.

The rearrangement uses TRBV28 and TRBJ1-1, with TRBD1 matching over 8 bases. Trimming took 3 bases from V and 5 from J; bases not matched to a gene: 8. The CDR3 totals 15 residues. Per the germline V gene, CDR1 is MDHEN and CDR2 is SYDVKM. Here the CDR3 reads CASSFSQGARTEAFF. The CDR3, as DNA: TGTGCCAGCAGTTTCAGTCAGGGGGCGAGAACTGAAGCTTTCTTT.

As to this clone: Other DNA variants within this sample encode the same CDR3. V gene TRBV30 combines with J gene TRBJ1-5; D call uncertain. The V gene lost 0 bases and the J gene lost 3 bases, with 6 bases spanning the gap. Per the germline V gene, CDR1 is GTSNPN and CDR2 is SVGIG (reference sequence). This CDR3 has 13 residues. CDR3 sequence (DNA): TGTGCCTGGAGTGTCCTCGCCAATCAGCCCCAGCATTTT. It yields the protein CAWSVLANQPQHF.

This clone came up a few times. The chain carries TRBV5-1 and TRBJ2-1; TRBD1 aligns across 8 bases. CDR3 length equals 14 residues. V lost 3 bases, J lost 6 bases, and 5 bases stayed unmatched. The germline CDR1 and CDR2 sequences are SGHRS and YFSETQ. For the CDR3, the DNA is TGCGCCAGCAGCTATACCACAGGGGGCAATGAGCAGTTCTTC. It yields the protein CASSYTTGGNEQFF.

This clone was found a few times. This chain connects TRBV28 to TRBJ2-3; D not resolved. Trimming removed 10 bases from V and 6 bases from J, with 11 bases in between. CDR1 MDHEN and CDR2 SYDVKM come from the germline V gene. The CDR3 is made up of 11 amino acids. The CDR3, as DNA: TGTGCCACCTCGACGAGGGATACGCAGTATTTT. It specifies CATSTRDTQYF.

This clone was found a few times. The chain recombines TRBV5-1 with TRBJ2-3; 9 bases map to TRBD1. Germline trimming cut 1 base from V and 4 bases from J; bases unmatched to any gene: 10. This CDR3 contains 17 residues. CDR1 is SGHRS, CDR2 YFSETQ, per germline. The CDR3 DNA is TGCGCCAGCAGCTTGCCTTCCTCCGGGACAGGGCCAGATACGCAGTATTTT. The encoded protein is CASSLPSSGTGPDTQYF.

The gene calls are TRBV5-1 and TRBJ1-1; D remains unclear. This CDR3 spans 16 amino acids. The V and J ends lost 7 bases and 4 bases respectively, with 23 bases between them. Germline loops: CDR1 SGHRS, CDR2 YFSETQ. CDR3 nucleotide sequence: TGCGCCAGCCATCCGCCGACGGGGTCGTGGGGCACTGAAGCTTTCTTT. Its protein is CASHPPTGSWGTEAFF.

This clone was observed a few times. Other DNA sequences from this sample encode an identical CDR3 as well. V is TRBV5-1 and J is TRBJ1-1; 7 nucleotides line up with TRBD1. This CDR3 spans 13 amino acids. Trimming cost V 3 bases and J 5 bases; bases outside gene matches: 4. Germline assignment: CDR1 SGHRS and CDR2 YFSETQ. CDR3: CASSYDRDTEAFF. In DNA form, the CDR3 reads TGCGCCAGCAGCTACGACAGGGATACTGAAGCTTTCTTT.

The CDR3 DNA reads as TGTGCCTGGACTGTCCGGGGAGGGGGTGATTCACCCCTCCACTTT. It translates to CAWTVRGGGDSPLHF. This chain connects TRBV30 to TRBJ1-6, with TRBD1 as a possible D gene (6 bases). Trimming cost V 4 bases and J 8 bases, with 18 bases left between them. From germline, CDR1 is GTSNPN and CDR2 SVGIG (reference sequence). The CDR3 is 15 residues long.

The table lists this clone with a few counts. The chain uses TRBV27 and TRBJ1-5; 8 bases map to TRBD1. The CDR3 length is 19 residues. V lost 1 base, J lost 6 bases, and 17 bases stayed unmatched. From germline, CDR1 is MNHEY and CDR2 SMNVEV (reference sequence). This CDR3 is CASSLFGGGGRGRSQPQHF. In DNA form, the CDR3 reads TGTGCCAGCAGTTTATTCGGGGGTGGGGGCAGGGGGCGAAGTCAGCCCCAGCATTTT.

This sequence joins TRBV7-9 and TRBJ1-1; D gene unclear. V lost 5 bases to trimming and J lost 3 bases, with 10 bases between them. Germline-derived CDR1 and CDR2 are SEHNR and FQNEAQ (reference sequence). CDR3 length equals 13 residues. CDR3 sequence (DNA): TGTGCCAGCAGCCCCATTGAGGACACTGAAGCTTTCTTT. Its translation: CASSPIEDTEAFF.

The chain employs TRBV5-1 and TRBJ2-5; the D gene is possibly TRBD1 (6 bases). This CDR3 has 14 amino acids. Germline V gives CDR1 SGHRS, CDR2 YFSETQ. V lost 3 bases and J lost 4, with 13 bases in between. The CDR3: CASSSPGAPETQYF. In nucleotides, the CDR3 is TGCGCCAGCAGCTCCCCAGGGGCCCCAGAGACCCAGTACTTC.